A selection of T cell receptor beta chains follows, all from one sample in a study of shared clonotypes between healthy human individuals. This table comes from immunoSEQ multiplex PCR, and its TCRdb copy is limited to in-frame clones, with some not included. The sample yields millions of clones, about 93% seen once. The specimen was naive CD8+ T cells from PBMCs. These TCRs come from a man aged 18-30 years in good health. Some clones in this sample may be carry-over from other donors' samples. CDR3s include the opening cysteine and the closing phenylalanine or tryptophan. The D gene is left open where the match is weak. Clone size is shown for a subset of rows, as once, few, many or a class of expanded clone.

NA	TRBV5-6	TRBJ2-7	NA	CASSPKRGGEQYF	TGTGCCAGCAGCCCCAAAAGGGGTGGCGAGCAGTACTTC
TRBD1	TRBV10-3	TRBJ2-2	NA	CAIRGTDGVNTGELFF	TGTGCCATCAGGGGGACAGACGGAGTGAACACCGGGGAGCTGTTTTTT
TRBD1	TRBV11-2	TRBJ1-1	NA	CASSFPDRGNTEAFF	TGTGCCAGCAGCTTTCCGGACAGGGGGAACACTGAAGCTTTCTTT
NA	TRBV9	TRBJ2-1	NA	CASSSPWGAYNEQFF	TGTGCCAGCAGCTCCCCGTGGGGGGCCTACAATGAGCAGTTCTTC
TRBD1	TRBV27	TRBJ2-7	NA	CASSLAGTGVYEQYF	TGTGCCAGCAGTTTGGCGGGGACAGGGGTCTACGAGCAGTACTTC
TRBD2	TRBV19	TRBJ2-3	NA	CASSPSFSGVSDTQYF	TGTGCCAGTAGTCCCTCTTTCAGCGGGGTCTCCGATACGCAGTATTTT
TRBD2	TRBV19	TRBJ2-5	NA	CASSIAGLVGETQYF	TGTGCCAGTAGTATCGCGGGACTAGTTGGAGAGACCCAGTACTTC
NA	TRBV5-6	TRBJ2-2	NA	CASSPNSPGELFF	TGTGCCAGCAGCCCAAATAGCCCCGGGGAGCTGTTTTTT
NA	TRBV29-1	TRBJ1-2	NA	CSVLGGAYGYTF	TGCAGCGTTCTCGGTGGGGCCTATGGCTACACCTTC
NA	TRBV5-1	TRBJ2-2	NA	CASSPHDNRAGTGELFF	TGCGCCAGCAGCCCACATGACAACAGGGCGGGCACCGGGGAGCTGTTTTTT
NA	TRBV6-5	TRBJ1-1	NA	CASSYRAGNTEAFF	TGTGCCAGCAGTTACCGCGCAGGGAACACTGAAGCTTTCTTT
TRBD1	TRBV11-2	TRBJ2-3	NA	CASSLWQGDGDTQYF	TGTGCCAGCAGCTTGTGGCAGGGGGATGGCGATACGCAGTATTTT
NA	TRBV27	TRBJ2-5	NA	CASSLGNVLGEQYF	TGTGCCAGCAGCCTCGGAAATGTTCTGGGGGAGCAGTACTTC
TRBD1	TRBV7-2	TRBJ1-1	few	CASSPRQGDTEAFF	TGTGCCAGCAGCCCACGACAGGGGGACACTGAAGCTTTCTTT
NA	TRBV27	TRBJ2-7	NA	CASSFLRGREQYF	TGTGCCAGCAGTTTTCTCAGGGGGAGGGAGCAGTACTTC
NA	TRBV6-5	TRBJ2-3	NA	CASSYGVLWDTQYF	TGTGCCAGCAGTTACGGGGTCCTTTGGGATACGCAGTATTTT
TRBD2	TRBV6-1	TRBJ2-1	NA	CASSVELTSGRGAYNEQFF	TGTGCCAGCAGTGTAGAGCTGACTAGCGGGAGGGGGGCCTACAATGAGCAGTTCTTC
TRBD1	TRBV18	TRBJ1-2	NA	CASSPRDRGEDGYTF	TGTGCCAGCTCACCCCGGGACAGGGGTGAAGATGGCTACACCTTC
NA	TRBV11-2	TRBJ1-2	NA	CASSLNYGGVHGYTF	TGTGCCAGCAGCCTGAATTATGGGGGAGTTCATGGCTACACCTTC
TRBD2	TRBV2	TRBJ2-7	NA	CASSEGAGGEYEQYF	TGTGCCAGCAGTGAAGGGGCGGGAGGGGAGTACGAGCAGTACTTC
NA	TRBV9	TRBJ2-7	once	CASSPSGVWANEQYF	TGTGCCAGCAGCCCAAGTGGGGTCTGGGCAAACGAGCAGTACTTC
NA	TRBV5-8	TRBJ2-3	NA	CASSFGYKVPDTQYF	TGTGCCAGCAGCTTCGGCTATAAGGTTCCAGATACGCAGTATTTT
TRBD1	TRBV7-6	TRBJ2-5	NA	CASSRTDRGPRETQYF	TGTGCCAGCAGCCGAACCGACAGGGGGCCCCGAGAGACCCAGTACTTC
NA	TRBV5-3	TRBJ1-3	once	CARSLAVVFTPGNTIYF	TGTGCCAGAAGCTTGGCCGTCGTCTTTACCCCCGGAAACACCATATATTTT
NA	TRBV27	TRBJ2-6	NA	CASSPSGANVLTF	TGTGCCAGCAGTCCGTCTGGGGCCAACGTCCTGACTTTC
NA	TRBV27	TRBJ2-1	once	CASSRQEFDNEQFF	TGTGCCAGCAGTCGCCAGGAGTTCGACAATGAGCAGTTCTTC
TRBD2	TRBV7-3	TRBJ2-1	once	CASSLRTSGYNEQFF	TGTGCCAGCAGCTTGCGGACTAGCGGTTACAATGAGCAGTTCTTC
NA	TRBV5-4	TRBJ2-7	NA	CASSFDDSYEQYF	TGTGCCAGCAGCTTCGATGACTCCTACGAGCAGTACTTC
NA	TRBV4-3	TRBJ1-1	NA	CASSQSYGWHTEAFF	TGCGCCAGCAGCCAATCGTACGGATGGCACACTGAAGCTTTCTTT
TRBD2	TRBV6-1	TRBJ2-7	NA	CASRLTSVSSYEQYF	TGTGCCAGCAGACTAACTAGCGTATCCTCCTACGAGCAGTACTTC
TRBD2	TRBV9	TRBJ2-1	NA	CASSAPGSGRFNEQFF	TGTGCCAGCAGCGCCCCGGGTAGCGGGAGGTTTAATGAGCAGTTCTTC
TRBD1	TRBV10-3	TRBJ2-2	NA	CAISGDRGLIGELFF	TGTGCCATCAGTGGGGACAGGGGGCTTATCGGGGAGCTGTTTTTT